The entry below describes one T cell receptor (beta chain). Its antigen is unidentified. PCR used 60 Vbeta primers and 13 Jbeta primers. Method: immunoSEQ multiplex PCR; TCRdb's copy keeps in-frame clones and lacks some. The sample holds some 150,000 clones, less than 65% seen once. CDR3 length equals 13 residues. The germline CDR1 and CDR2 sequences are SEHNR and FQNEAQ (reference sequence). Trimming removed 8 bases at V and 4 bases at J, with 12 bases between. This entry is derived from a study of cytomegalovirus exposure and HLA in healthy donors. Findings and caveats of the study: The study dropped some indistinguishable V segments, TRBV6-2 and TRBV6-3 among them. In a later analysis, TCR association rates varied by HLA locus: DRB1 most, HLA-C fewest. Reports state that TCR beta sequences accurately predicted most subjects' HLA-A and HLA-B alleles.

J is TRBJ2-1 and V is TRBV7-9, with a weak D call TRBD1 (5 bases). The sample comprised PBMCs. The receptor was isolated from a woman under 40 in good health and CMV-seropositive. The DNA of the CDR3 is TGTGCCAGCGGCCCTGGGGCTTACAATGAGCAGTTCTTC. Its translation: CASGPGAYNEQFF.